This T cell receptor (beta chain) stems from a study of Ad26.COV2.S vaccination and SARS-CoV-2 variants (dated by TCRdb to the early 2020s). In the study overall: Vaccine-arm donors were drawn from COV1001, a multicentre, randomized, double-blind, placebo-controlled phase I-IIa trial of Ad26.COV2.S in healthy adults. Sequencing of the TCRbeta repertoire served to evaluate the specificity and breadth of SARS-CoV-2-reactive T cell receptors following Ad26.COV2.S vaccination. Investigators did not know the trial group allocation while performing experiments and assessing outcomes. Trial participants were randomized into five groups of five: low-dose or high-dose Ad26.COV2.S given once or twice, or placebo on both occasions. Dosing of Ad26.COV2.S was intramuscular, at either 5x10^10 or 1x10^11 viral particles, delivered as one shot or as two shots spaced 56 days apart. The TCR-sequenced set comprised approximately 30 samples: around 20 Ad26.COV2.S vaccine recipients, 5 placebo recipients and 8 SARS-CoV-2 convalescent individuals. The study at large found these results: Vaccine and placebo recipients had similar non-spike TCR breadth, a finding consistent with the vaccine containing only spike. After vaccination, substantial breadth of spike-specific CD8+ and CD4+ T cell responses was reported. The authors noted that total T cell responses may have been underestimated by the TCR breadth and depth analyses. Higher spike-specific TCR breadth was observed in Ad26.COV2.S recipients than in placebo recipients (P = 0.0014). The study was not powered for comparison of responses between vaccine doses or regimens.

TCRbeta CDR3 regions were sequenced with the immunoSEQ Assay. After extraction, genomic DNA underwent amplification by bias-controlled multiplex PCR, followed by high-throughput sequencing. The published analysis was carried out like this. To quantify the absolute abundance of every unique TCRbeta CDR3 region, sequences were collapsed and filtered. T cell fraction was estimated by normalization of TCRbeta template counts to usable DNA, with usable DNA being measured through amplification of reference genes present in all nucleated cells. Repertoire TCRs were annotated as SARS-CoV-2-specific by exact matching of V gene, CDR3 amino acid sequence and J gene to a known reactive TCR set. MIRA supplied the reference SARS-CoV-2 TCR set, which was filtered for enrichment in COVID-19-positive ImmuneCODE repertoires so that public or cross-reactive TCRs were removed. Using the MIRA antigens, annotated TCRs were further analysed by specific ORF or by position within an ORF. Depth was the summed frequency of annotated unique rearrangements, while breadth was defined as annotated unique rearrangements over total unique productive rearrangements. Two-sided Wilcoxon rank-sum tests were applied when comparing TCR breadth between groups. Here the immuneACCESS table is served through TCRdb, limited to in-frame sequences with V and J called. Missing clones are a known gap in these copies; in checked studies unresolved V genes cover under half, and the rest lacks a known reason. Clone size and V and J calls were adopted from that table, with D and trimming inferred from the DNA. The sample yields nearly 400,000 clones; over 75% were counted once. Together, the top ten hold approximately 1.9% of the sample.

Taken with the paper, the label for treatment or condition translates to: roughly 18 received Ad26.COV2.S at low or high dose, single or two shots; roughly 5 received placebo; per-sample allocation not given. For vaccine and placebo recipients, repertoires were sequenced using samples collected on day 63 after the first injection. In Cohort 1b, around 25 adults aged 18-55 years were enrolled at a single site in Boston, USA, between 29 July and 7 August 2020. As a vaccine, Ad26.COV2.S was a replication-incompetent adenovirus type 26 vector that expressed a prefusion-stabilized SARS-CoV-2 spike protein derived from the original Wuhan strain. Sequences MNHEY (CDR1) and SVGEGT (CDR2) are obtained from the germline V gene. Reading from cysteine to phenylalanine, the CDR3 counts 16 amino acids. The entry retains the CDR3 DNA only, 48 bases that are in frame from base 1. From V the trimming removes 4 bases and from J it removes 8 bases, while the gene matches leave 10 bases of the junction unaccounted for.

This clone came up once. It lacks a known antigen. The record has no base qualities; no much larger clone is one base away. The chain employs TRBV6-2 or TRBV6-3 and TRBJ1-4; 10 central nucleotides agree with TRBD1. The material was peripheral blood, obtained in a trial of Ad26.COV2.S vaccine versus placebo. The sequence came from a person between 18 and 59 years old who received the Ad26.COV2.S COVID-19 vaccine or a placebo. The nucleotides read TGTGCCAGCAGTTCACAGGGGACAGGGGTCGGGGAAAAACTGTTTTTT. It codes for CASSSQGTGVGEKLFF.